This T cell receptor beta chain was retrieved from a study of Ad26.COV2.S vaccination and SARS-CoV-2 variants. Treatment defined: about 20 received Ad26.COV2.S at low or high dose, single or two shots; about five received placebo; per-sample allocation not given. It was on day 63 after the first vaccine or placebo injection that samples were taken. CDR3 size: 12 residues. The V gene's germline CDR1 is LGHDT and CDR2 YNNKEL (reference sequence). The V end was cut by 7 bases, the J end by 6 bases, with 13 bases between. Repertoires were generated with immunoSEQ multiplex PCR, while TCRdb's copy carries only in-frame clones and drops some. The repertoire holds about 350,000 clones, with around 88% as singletons.

V usage is TRBV3-1 (or the pseudogene TRBV3-2) and J usage is TRBJ2-7; D is ambiguous. The TCR sequence derives from a person aged 18-65 years who received the Ad26.COV2.S COVID-19 vaccine or a placebo. The sequenced sample was peripheral blood, obtained in a trial of Ad26.COV2.S vaccine versus placebo. The CDR3 DNA is TGTGCCAGCACTAACGTTTTCGGCGAGCAGTACTTC. Its protein is CASTNVFGEQYF.